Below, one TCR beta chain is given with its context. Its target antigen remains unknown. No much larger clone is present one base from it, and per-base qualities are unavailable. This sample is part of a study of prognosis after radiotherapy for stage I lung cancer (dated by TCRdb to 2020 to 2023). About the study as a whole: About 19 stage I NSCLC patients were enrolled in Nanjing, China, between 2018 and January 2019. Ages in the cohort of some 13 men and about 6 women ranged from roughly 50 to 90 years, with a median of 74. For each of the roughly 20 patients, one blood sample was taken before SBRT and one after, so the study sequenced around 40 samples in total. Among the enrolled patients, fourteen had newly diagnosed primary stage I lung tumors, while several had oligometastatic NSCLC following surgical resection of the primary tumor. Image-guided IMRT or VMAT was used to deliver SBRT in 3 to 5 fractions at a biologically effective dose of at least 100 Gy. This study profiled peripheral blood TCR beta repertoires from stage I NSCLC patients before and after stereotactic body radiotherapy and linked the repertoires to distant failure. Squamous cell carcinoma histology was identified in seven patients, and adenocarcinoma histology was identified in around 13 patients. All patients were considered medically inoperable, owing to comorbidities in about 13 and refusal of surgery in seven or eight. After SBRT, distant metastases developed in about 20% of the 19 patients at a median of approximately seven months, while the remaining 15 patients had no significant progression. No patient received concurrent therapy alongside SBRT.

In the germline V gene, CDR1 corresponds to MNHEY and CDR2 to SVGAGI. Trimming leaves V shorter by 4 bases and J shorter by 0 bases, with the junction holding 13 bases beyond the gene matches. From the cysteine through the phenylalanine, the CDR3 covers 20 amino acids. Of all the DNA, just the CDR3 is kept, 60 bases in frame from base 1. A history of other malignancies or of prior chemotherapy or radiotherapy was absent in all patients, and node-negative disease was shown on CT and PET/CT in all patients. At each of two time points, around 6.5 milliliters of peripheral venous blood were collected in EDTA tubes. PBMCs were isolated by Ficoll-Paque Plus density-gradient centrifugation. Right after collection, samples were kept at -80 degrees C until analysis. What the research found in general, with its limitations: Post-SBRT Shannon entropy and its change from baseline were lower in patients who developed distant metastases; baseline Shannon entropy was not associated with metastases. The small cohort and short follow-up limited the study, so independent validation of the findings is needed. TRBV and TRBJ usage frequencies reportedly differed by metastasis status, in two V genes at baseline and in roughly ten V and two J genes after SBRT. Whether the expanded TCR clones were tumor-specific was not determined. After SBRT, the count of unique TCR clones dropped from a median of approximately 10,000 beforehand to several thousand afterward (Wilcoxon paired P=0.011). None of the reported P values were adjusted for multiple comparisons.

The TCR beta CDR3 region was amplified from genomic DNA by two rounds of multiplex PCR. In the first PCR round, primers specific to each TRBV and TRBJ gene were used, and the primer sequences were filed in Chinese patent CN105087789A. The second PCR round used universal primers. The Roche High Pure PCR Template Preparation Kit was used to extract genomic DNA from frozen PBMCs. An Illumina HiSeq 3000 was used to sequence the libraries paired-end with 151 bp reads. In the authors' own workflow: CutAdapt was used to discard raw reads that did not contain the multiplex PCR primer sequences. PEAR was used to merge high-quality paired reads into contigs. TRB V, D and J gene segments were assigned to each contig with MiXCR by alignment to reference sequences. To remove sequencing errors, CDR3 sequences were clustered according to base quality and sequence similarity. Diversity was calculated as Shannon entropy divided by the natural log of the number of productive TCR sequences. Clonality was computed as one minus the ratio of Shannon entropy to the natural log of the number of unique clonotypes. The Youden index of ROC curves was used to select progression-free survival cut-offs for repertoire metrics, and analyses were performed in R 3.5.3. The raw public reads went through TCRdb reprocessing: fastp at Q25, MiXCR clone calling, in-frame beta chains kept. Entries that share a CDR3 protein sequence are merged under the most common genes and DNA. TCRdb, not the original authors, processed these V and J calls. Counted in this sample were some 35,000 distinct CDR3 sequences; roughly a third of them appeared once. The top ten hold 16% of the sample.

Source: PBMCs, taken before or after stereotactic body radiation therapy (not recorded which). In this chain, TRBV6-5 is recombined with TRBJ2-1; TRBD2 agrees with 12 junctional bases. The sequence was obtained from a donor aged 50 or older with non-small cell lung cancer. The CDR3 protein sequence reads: CASSSPSTSGGEGSYNEQFF. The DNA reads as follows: TGTGCCAGCAGTTCCCCTTCGACTAGCGGGGGAGAGGGCTCCTACAATGAGCAGTTCTTC.